These 7 T cell receptor beta chains share one sample of origin, sequenced in a study of T cell repertoires in cytomegalovirus infection. Their antigens remain unidentified. TCRdb redid the calling of the reads with MiXCR, one entry per CDR3 protein. This sample has about 60,000 distinct CDR3 sequences, with about a fifth found just once. The material was CD8+ T cells from cultured PBMCs, obtained from culture after CMV antigen stimulation. All receptors derive from a human donor in good health (CMV status not recorded). Some clones in this sample may be carry-over from other donors' samples.

For the CDR3, the DNA is TGTGCCAGCAGCTTAGACAGGCCTTTCTATGGCTACACCTTC. It is translated as CASSLDRPFYGYTF. This chain connects TRBV11-2 to TRBJ1-2, with D hard to call. Per germline, CDR1 SGHAT and CDR2 FQNNGV. V was trimmed by 0 bases and J by 4 bases, leaving 9 bases between them. The CDR3 loop spans 14 amino acids.

The CDR3 region has the DNA TGTGCCATCAGCAACGGGGGCCTAGGTGGGACCTACGAGCAGTACTTC. It is translated as CAISNGGLGGTYEQYF. The rearrangement links TRBV10-3 to TRBJ2-7; D may be TRBD1 or TRBD2 (6 bases each). From germline, CDR1 is ENHRY and CDR2 SYGVKD. The CDR3 is made up of 16 amino acids. V was pared by 6 bases and J by 2 bases, with 20 bases between.

By frequency in the sample, this clonotype is medium-sized. This chain links TRBV4-2 with TRBJ2-7; 7 nucleotides align to TRBD1. J lost 5 bases, V lost 2 bases, and 6 bases had no gene match. Germline V gene sequence: CDR1 LGHNA, CDR2 YNFKEQ. The CDR3 consists of 14 residues. The CDR3 protein is CASSQPQGSDEQYF. CDR3 nucleotide sequence: TGTGCCAGCAGCCAACCACAGGGGAGCGACGAGCAGTACTTC.

A few counts support this clonotype. The chain uses TRBV12-3 or TRBV12-4 and TRBJ2-1, with TRBD2 identical over 12 bases. The CDR3 sequence is 16 residues long. The V and J ends lost 4 bases and 5 bases, in that order; junction bases with no gene match: 6. The CDR3 loop is CASSSKTSGGDNEQFF. CDR3 DNA sequence: TGTGCCAGCAGTTCAAAGACTAGCGGGGGAGACAATGAGCAGTTCTTC.

This clonotype was counted between two and nine times. V and J are TRBV7-2 and TRBJ2-1; D is perhaps TRBD1 or TRBD2 (5 bases each). V shed 4 bases and J shed 2 bases, with 12 bases lying between them. The CDR3 loop spans 15 amino acids. Germline CDR1 and CDR2: SGHTA and FQGNSA. The CDR3 here is CASSSGTFTYNEQFF. Here the CDR3 DNA reads TGTGCCAGCAGCTCCGGGACGTTTACCTACAATGAGCAGTTCTTC.

The chain combines TRBV7-6 with TRBJ2-1; no definite D call. The CDR3 runs 15 residues. CDR1 and CDR2 from the germline V gene are SGHVS and FNYEAQ. With 1 base removed from V and 0 bases from J, the gap between germline ends came to 7 bases. As DNA, the CDR3 is TGTGCCAGCAGCTTAGACAGTAGCTCCTACAATGAGCAGTTCTTC. It encodes CASSLDSSSYNEQFF.

This clonotype was counted between two and nine times. The chain employs TRBV11-3 and TRBJ2-1; D might be TRBD1 (5 bases). Trimming cost V 5 bases and J 4 bases, with 12 bases left between them. CDR3 size: 14 residues. Germline loops: CDR1 SGHNT, CDR2 YENEEA. The CDR3 DNA is TGTGCCAGCAGCAGCAGGGTAGGGTACAATGAGCAGTTCTTC. This codes for CASSSRVGYNEQFF.